This T cell receptor (beta chain) was documented in a study of blood T cells in healthy people across ages. Study conclusions and caveats: A roughly linear fall in TCR beta diversity per million T cells was seen with increasing age. Diversity was higher, and naive CD4+ cells more numerous, in long-lived donors than in aged donors.

This clonotype was recorded at least ten times. The antigen is unknown. Primers used in a second PCR of roughly 7 to 12 cycles were a sample-barcoded 5' primer and a J-beta primer mix. TCRdb passed the 5' RACE reads through MiXCR, listing each CDR3 protein once. Here the sample spans 1.5 million or so distinct CDR3 sequences, 42% being singletons. The CDR3 consists of 15 residues. Germline lookup yields CDR1 DFQATT and CDR2 SNEGSKA (reference sequence). The trim removed 2 bases at V and 2 bases at J, leaving 5 bases unmatched. The specimen was blood. J is TRBJ2-7 and V is TRBV20-1; 11 bases agree with TRBD2. The sequence was collected from a young woman in good health. The CDR3 region is CSARTTSGGAYEQYF. Written as DNA, the CDR3 is TGCAGTGCTAGAACCACTAGCGGGGGAGCCTACGAGCAGTACTTC.